Following are 21 T cell receptor beta chains from one sample sequenced in a study of T cell changes during pregnancy in multiple sclerosis. Assay used: immunoSEQ multiplex PCR; TCRdb lists only in-frame clones, some missing. The table has under 40,000 clones, around nine tenths seen once. Sequencing was performed on CD4+ T cells from peripheral blood mononuclear cells, taken before pregnancy. These receptors were collected from a female donor with multiple sclerosis, enrolled in a pregnancy study.

The chain carries TRBV19 and TRBJ2-1, with D unclear. This CDR3 has 15 residues. Looked up from germline, CDR1 is LNHDA and CDR2 is SQIVND (reference sequence). Trimming removed 4 bases from V and 3 bases from J, with 13 bases in between. This CDR3 reads CASSNYAENYNEQFF. The CDR3 DNA follows: TGTGCCAGTAGTAACTACGCTGAAAACTACAATGAGCAGTTCTTC.

V gene TRBV29-1 combines with J gene TRBJ2-7; 7 bases map to TRBD1. There are 12 residues in the CDR3. The J segment lost 3 bases and the V segment lost 4 bases, leaving 3 bases of the junction unmatched. Germline CDR1 SQVTM, CDR2 ANQGSEA. CDR3 DNA sequence: TGCAGCGTTGGGGGACAGCTCTACGAGCAGTACTTC. Translating it yields CSVGGQLYEQYF.

The V call is TRBV18, the J call TRBJ2-7; D call uncertain. Per germline, CDR1 KGHSH and CDR2 LQKENI. The V gene lost 1 base and the J gene lost 6 bases, with 10 bases spanning the gap. The CDR3 has 13 amino acids. DNA of the CDR3: TGTGCCAGCTCACCACGGAGCAGCCCCGAGCAGTACTTC. It translates to CASSPRSSPEQYF.

V is TRBV18 and J is TRBJ1-2; TRBD1 matches at 8 bases. The germline CDR1 and CDR2 sequences are KGHSH and LQKENI. V gave up 2 bases and J gave up 3 bases; unmatched junction bases: 8. The CDR3 length is 16 residues. This CDR3 reads CASSPFQGALYYGYTF. In DNA form, the CDR3 reads TGTGCCAGCTCACCATTCCAGGGGGCGCTGTACTATGGCTACACCTTC.

The gene calls are TRBV28 and TRBJ1-1; unclear D gene. The V and J ends lost 4 bases and 7 bases respectively, with 22 bases between them. The CDR3 runs 16 residues. From germline, CDR1 is MDHEN and CDR2 SYDVKM. The CDR3 DNA is TGTGCCAGCAGTTCTCACTCAGGAATCATCGGCTTTGAAGCTTTCTTT. This gives the protein CASSSHSGIIGFEAFF.

V and J are TRBV11-1 and TRBJ2-3; D is uncertain. The germline CDR1 and CDR2 sequences are SGHAT and FQDESV (reference sequence). The V end was cut by 3 bases, the J end by 7 bases, with 8 bases between. The CDR3 has 12 amino acids. The CDR3 sequence is CASSLRANTQYF. DNA of the CDR3: TGTGCCAGCAGCTTGAGAGCAAATACGCAGTATTTT.

The chain uses TRBV6-6 and TRBJ1-2; TRBD1 is a possible D gene (6 bases). V was cut by 7 bases and J by 10 bases, with 16 bases left in between. Germline CDR1 is MNHNY and CDR2 is SVGAGI (reference sequence). The CDR3 consists of 12 residues. The CDR3 sequence: CASTQLQGVYTF. The CDR3 region has the DNA TGTGCCAGCACCCAGCTACAGGGAGTCTACACCTTC.

This clone was recorded once. The CDR3 region is CASSQEHRAAGELFF. For the CDR3, the DNA is TGCGCCAGCAGCCAAGAACACAGGGCGGCCGGGGAGCTGTTTTTT. This chain links TRBV4-3 with TRBJ2-2; weak D call: TRBD1 (6 bases). CDR1 and CDR2 (germline): LGHNA, YSLEER. Trimming took off 0 bases at V and 6 bases at J, with 11 bases between the two ends. The CDR3 length is 15 residues.

In its sample, this clone was seen once. The chain carries TRBV28 and TRBJ2-5; tentatively, D is TRBD1 (6 bases). V shed 6 bases and J shed 5 bases, with 10 bases lying between them. Germline loops: CDR1 MDHEN, CDR2 SYDVKM. This CDR3 spans 12 amino acids. DNA for the CDR3: TGTGCCAGCAGCAGGGGCGCGGAGACCCAGTACTTC. Encoded protein: CASSRGAETQYF.

The genes are TRBV6-6 and TRBJ1-1; unclear D gene. Germline V gene sequence: CDR1 MNHNY, CDR2 SVGAGI (reference sequence). The CDR3 spans 12 residues. Here the CDR3 reads CASRKPGTEAFF. CDR3 DNA: TGTGCGTCAAGGAAGCCCGGGACTGAAGCTTTCTTT.

This chain joins TRBV2 and TRBJ2-1, with TRBD2 matching 11 bases. Trimming cost V 1 base and J 7 bases; bases outside gene matches: 3. Germline V lookup: CDR1 SNHLY, CDR2 FYNNEI. This CDR3 has 15 residues. CDR3 protein: CASSEELAGGNEQFF. As DNA, the CDR3 is TGTGCCAGCAGTGAAGAGCTAGCGGGGGGTAATGAGCAGTTCTTC.

This clone has just a few counts. The chain carries TRBV4-1 and TRBJ1-2; no reliable D call. The CDR3 is 12 amino acids. Germline lookup yields CDR1 MGHRA and CDR2 YSYEKL. V was cut by 5 bases and J by 1 base, with 5 bases left in between. The CDR3 nucleotides are TGCGCCAGCAGCGGGAGTAACTATGGCTACACCTTC. Its translation is CASSGSNYGYTF.

This clone was observed a few times. This chain connects TRBV19 to TRBJ1-5; D is perhaps TRBD1 (5 bases). Trimming left V 5 bases short and J 1 base short, with 15 bases between. Germline-derived CDR1 and CDR2 are LNHDA and SQIVND (reference sequence). This CDR3 is built from 16 residues. In DNA form, the CDR3 reads TGTGCCAGTAGTGCCCTCCGGGCAGGGAGCAATCAGCCCCAGCATTTT. Its protein product is CASSALRAGSNQPQHF.

The V call is TRBV12-1, the J call TRBJ1-5; the table gives TRBD1 as D, unverified against the DNA. TRBV12-1 is described as a pseudogene. This CDR3 is built from 16 residues. The CDR3 here is CASGRSHRGRNQPQHF. In DNA, the CDR3 is TGTGCCAGCGGGCGTTCTCACAGGGGGCGCAATCAGCCCCAGCATTTT.

V is TRBV7-3 and J is TRBJ1-2, with no clear D. Germline CDR1 reads SGHTA; CDR2 reads FQGTGA. Trimming pared 4 bases from V and 0 bases from J, leaving 3 bases between. The CDR3 consists of 12 residues. DNA of the CDR3: TGTGCCAGCAGCTCTCCTAACTATGGCTACACCTTC. Translating it yields CASSSPNYGYTF.

V usage is TRBV7-9 and J usage is TRBJ1-2; D remains unclear. CDR3 size: 15 residues. The V gene lost 4 bases and the J gene lost 4 bases, with 16 bases spanning the gap. Germline V CDR1 and CDR2: SEHNR, FQNEAQ (reference sequence). CDR3 coding DNA: TGTGCCAGCAGCTCAAAGGGAGGCCGAGGCTATGGCTACACCTTC. This gives the protein CASSSKGGRGYGYTF.

The chain is built from TRBV28 and TRBJ1-2; D is undetermined. CDR1 and CDR2 from the germline V gene are MDHEN and SYDVKM. CDR3 length: 15 amino acids. The V gene lost 4 bases and the J gene lost 7 bases, with 19 bases spanning the gap. This CDR3 reads CASSSPGRGFFGYTF. The CDR3 DNA reads TGTGCCAGCAGTTCCCCTGGTCGGGGTTTCTTTGGCTACACCTTC.

The V call is TRBV7-3, the J call TRBJ2-5; 8 nucleotides line up with TRBD2. The CDR3 extends over 13 amino acids. The V and J ends lost 5 bases and 3 bases, in that order; junction bases with no gene match: 2. CDR1 SGHTA and CDR2 FQGTGA come from the germline V gene. The CDR3 protein is CASSPGGEETQYF. The DNA for the CDR3 is TGTGCCAGCAGCCCCGGGGGGGAAGAGACCCAGTACTTC.

The chain uses TRBV18 and TRBJ1-3, with TRBD1 as a possible D gene (5 bases). Germline V gene data show CDR1 as KGHSH and CDR2 as LQKENI. This CDR3 has 15 amino acids. V was pared by 6 bases and J by 0 bases, with 12 bases between. Here the CDR3 DNA reads TGTGCCAGCTCCCCGGGACTGCTCTCTGGAAACACCATATATTTT. Translation: CASSPGLLSGNTIYF.

The genes are TRBV27 and TRBJ1-1, with 7 positions matching TRBD1. CDR3 length equals 15 residues. Per the germline V gene, CDR1 is MNHEY and CDR2 is SMNVEV (reference sequence). The V gene end was trimmed by 6 bases and the J gene end by 2 bases; junction bases not matched to a gene: 9. In DNA, the CDR3 is TGTGCCAGCAGCTTCCTTGGACAGGCTAACACTGAAGCTTTCTTT. Translating it yields CASSFLGQANTEAFF.

The J gene is TRBJ1-5, the V gene TRBV7-2; no definite D call. CDR1 and CDR2 (germline): SGHTA, FQGNSA. This CDR3 region has 15 residues. V lost 1 base, J lost 2 bases, and 9 bases lay in between. CDR3 bases: TGTGCCAGCAGCTTAGAGAGGGTGGGCAATCAGCCCCAGCATTTT. Its translation: CASSLERVGNQPQHF.